This TCR beta chain is from a study of cytotoxic CD8 clonotypes in ibrutinib-treated CLL. About the study: Partial responses numbered around 24 and complete responses 2; after a median about six years, approximately 14 stayed remitted and 12 progressed.

TCR beta libraries used about 2 micrograms of DNA from cryopreserved PBMCs. Concerning this clone itself: Its matching antigen is unknown.

Sequencing used immunoSEQ multiplex PCR; TCRdb keeps in-frame clones, though not all of them. The sample includes approximately 200,000 clones, about 72% of them seen just once. Study results and caveats: At the start, clonality exceeded age-matched healthy donors and followed circulating CD8+ T-cell counts.

Germline V lookup: CDR1 LGHNA, CDR2 YSLEER. Trimming shortened V by 2 bases and J by 3 bases, and 13 bases separated the two germline ends. This CDR3 has 16 amino acids. This receptor was identified in a human donor with chronic lymphocytic leukemia. The genes are TRBV4-3 and TRBJ1-4; D perhaps matches TRBD1 (5 bases). The sequences come from PBMCs, collected after 24 months of ibrutinib treatment. The CDR3 spells CASSQPPGTANEKLFF. DNA for the CDR3: TGCGCCAGCAGCCAACCCCCAGGGACGGCTAATGAAAAACTGTTTTTT.